A single sample is the source of the 23 T cell receptor beta chains below, sequenced in a study of tissue T cells after allogeneic stem cell transplantation. Sequenced by immunoSEQ multiplex PCR; TCRdb stores in-frame clones only, minus some. The sample lists about 48,000 clones; around 73% were seen once. The specimen was sorted cells pooled from one or two spleens. The receptors come from a pool of C57BL/6 mice in good health.

In regard to this clone: Any gene name here is a mouse gene name. The DNA ends 1 residue before the CDR3 does, and the rest of the CDR3 is filled in from the germline J gene. The chain couples TRBV13-2 to TRBJ2-1; 8 bases map to TRBD2. The CDR3 extends over 14 amino acids. J lost 7 bases, V lost 2 bases, and 5 bases had no gene match. Germline V CDR1 and CDR2: NNHNN, SYGAGS (reference sequence). CDR3 in amino acids: CASGELGGGAEQFF. The covered CDR3 bases are TGTGCCAGCGGTGAGCTGGGGGGAGGAGCTGAGCAGTTC.

With respect to this clone: Gene labels here are mouse ones. The read falls 1 residue short of the CDR3 end, and the missing part is taken from the germline J gene. This sequence joins TRBV12-2 and TRBJ2-4; D unresolved. The length of the CDR3 is 12 residues. Between the trimmed V and J ends, which lost 2 bases and 4 bases, there was a span of 6 bases. Germline V gives CDR1 SGHLS, CDR2 HYDKME. The sequenced CDR3 bases are TGTGCCAGCTCTCCGGACGAAAACACCTTGTAC. This gives the protein CASSPDENTLY. The entire CDR3 is CASSPDENTLYF.

About this clone itself: Genes and germline are mouse. The CDR3 end is not reached by the read, which stops 1 residue before it; the germline J gene fills it in. The chain has TRBV12-1 and TRBJ2-3, with D possibly being TRBD2 (6 bases). This CDR3 is 15 amino acids long. Germline CDR1 and CDR2: SGHSN and HYEKVE. Deletions cut 0 bases from V and 0 bases from J, with 9 bases between. The DNA read from the CDR3 is TGTGCCAGCTCTCTCCAACTGGGTAGTGCAGAAACGCTGTAT. It is translated as CASSLQLGSAETLY. The full-length CDR3 reads as CASSLQLGSAETLYF. The entire variable domain, with the rest obtained from reference TRBV12-1 and TRBJ2-3, is as follows: DSGVVQSPRHIIKEKGGRSVLTCIPISGHSNVVWYQQTLGKELKFLIQHYEKVERDKGFLPSRFSVQQFDDYHSEMNMSALELEDSAMYFCASSLQLGSAETLYFGSGTRLTVL.

In the case of this clone: Gene names follow the mouse nomenclature. With the read ending 1 residue before the CDR3 end, the germline J gene is used to fill in that end. V and J are TRBV15 and TRBJ1-3; 8 bases map to TRBD1. CDR3 length: 13 amino acids. J was trimmed by 3 bases and V by 5 bases; bases with no gene match: 0. Per the germline V gene, CDR1 is SGHND and CDR2 is FRSKSL. The CDR3 sequence: CASSGTGGNTLYF. CDR3 bases read: TGTGCCAGCAGTGGGACAGGTGGAAATACGCTCTAT.

On this clone: The gene names given are mouse names. Other DNA sequences in this sample translate to the same CDR3. CDR3 DNA, as far as it was read: TGTGCAAGCAGCTTAGAGGGGGGTAGTGCAGAAACGCTGTAT. This gives the protein CASSLEGGSAETLY. In full, the CDR3 is CASSLEGGSAETLYF. The gene calls are TRBV16 and TRBJ2-3; possibly TRBD2 for D (6 bases). The read is 1 residue too short to cover the CDR3 end, so that end is filled in from the germline J gene. The length of the CDR3 is 15 residues. V was pared by 0 bases and J by 0 bases, with 7 bases between. Germline CDR1 and CDR2: SGHSA and FRNQAP. Complete variable domain (other parts from reference TRBV16 and TRBJ2-3): NAGVIQTPRHKVTGKGQEATLWCEPISGHSAVFWYRQTIVQGLEFLTYFRNQAPIDDSGMPKERFSAQMPNQSHSTLKIQSTQPQDSAVYLCASSLEGGSAETLYFGSGTRLTVL.

Concerning this clone itself: The germline and genes are mouse ones. Read sequence stops 1 residue before the CDR3 end, and the germline J gene provides the missing end. The chain employs TRBV13-3 and TRBJ2-7, with D possibly TRBD2 on 6 matching bases. Trimming removed 4 bases at V and 7 bases at J, with 12 bases between. Germline V gene data show CDR1 as NNHDY and CDR2 as SYVADS. This CDR3 spans 12 amino acids. Partial CDR3 DNA: TGTGCCAGCAGTTGGGACTCCTCGGAACAGTAC. Translated, it gives CASSWDSSEQY. The whole CDR3 reads CASSWDSSEQYF.

In regard to this clone: Genes here carry mouse names. The read gets to within 1 residue of the CDR3 end, and the germline J gene fills in the rest. The gene calls are TRBV4 and TRBJ1-5, with 7 bases aligning to TRBD1. The V segment lost 3 bases and the J segment 0 bases; nucleotides outside the gene matches: 2. Germline V CDR1 and CDR2: LGHDT, YNNKQL (reference sequence). This CDR3 is built from 15 residues. The CDR3 sequence is CASSYQGGNNQAPLF. The sequenced CDR3 bases are TGTGCCAGCAGCTACCAGGGGGGTAACAACCAGGCTCCGCTT.

This clone was counted a few times. Gene names are mouse gene names. The CDR3 end lies 1 residue beyond the end of the read and is filled in from the germline J gene. The rearrangement joins TRBV12-2 to TRBJ2-3; D is unclear. This CDR3 is built from 13 residues. Trimming took off 0 bases at V and 4 bases at J, with 7 bases between the two ends. Germline V lookup: CDR1 SGHLS, CDR2 HYDKME. The CDR3 reads CASSLDTSETLYF. The CDR3 bases that were read are TGTGCCAGCTCTCTCGACACCTCAGAAACGCTGTAT.

Note on this clone: All gene names here are mouse names. The read gets to within 1 residue of the CDR3 end, and the germline J gene fills in the rest. The chain combines TRBV5 with TRBJ1-2; D possibly corresponds to TRBD1 (5 bases). The ends were cut back, 0 bases at V and 0 bases at J, with 5 bases in the middle. CDR3 length equals 14 residues. Germline V gene data show CDR1 as LGHNA and CDR2 as YNLKQL (reference sequence). The CDR3 bases that were read are TGTGCCAGCAGCCAAGAGACAGCAAACTCCGACTACACC. Its protein product is CASSQETANSDYT. The whole CDR3 protein reads CASSQETANSDYTF.

This clone has a handful of counts. Gene names and germline match the mouse. The CDR3 end is not reached by the read, which stops 1 residue before it; the germline J gene fills it in. V and J are TRBV13-1 and TRBJ2-7; either TRBD1 or TRBD2 may fit D (5 bases each). Germline loops: CDR1 NSHNY, CDR2 SYGAGN. CDR3 length: 13 amino acids. Trimming stripped 2 bases from V and 4 bases from J, with 10 bases between. This CDR3 reads CASSDWEGYEQYF. The sequenced CDR3 bases are TGTGCCAGCAGTGACTGGGAGGGGTATGAACAGTAC.

The sample holds a few counts of this clone. Gene names follow the mouse nomenclature. CDR3 bases read: TGTGCCAGCAGTTCACAAAACGAAAGATTATTT. It codes for CASSSQNERLF. The entire CDR3 sequence reads CASSSQNERLFF. The chain combines TRBV15 with TRBJ1-4; D gene unclear. Read coverage stops 1 residue before the CDR3 terminus; the germline J gene supplies the remainder. V lost 4 bases and J lost 5, with 5 bases in between. The CDR3 contains 12 residues. Germline assignment: CDR1 SGHND and CDR2 FRSKSL.

Turning to this clone: The listed genes are named as in mouse. The sequence runs out 1 residue before the end of the CDR3; the remainder is reconstructed from the germline J gene. The chain recombines TRBV13-3 with TRBJ1-4, with 8 positions matching TRBD1. The CDR3 spans 14 residues. J was trimmed by 3 bases and V by 5 bases; bases with no gene match: 3. Germline V CDR1 and CDR2: NNHDY, SYVADS. The CDR3 bases that were read are TGTGCCAGCAGCCGGGACAGGACCAACGAAAGATTATTT. Amino acid sequence: CASSRDRTNERLF. The full CDR3 sequence reads CASSRDRTNERLFF.

A note on this clone: Gene names and germline refer to mouse. The CDR3 is cut off 1 residue early in the read; its end comes from the germline J gene. The chain joins TRBV19 to TRBJ1-3; D is perhaps TRBD1 (6 bases). Germline CDR1 FNHDT, CDR2 SITEND (reference sequence). V shed 4 bases and J shed 0 bases, with 11 bases lying between them. The CDR3 runs to 15 residues. The sequenced part of the CDR3 DNA is TGTGCCAGCAGTCGGGACAACAATTCTGGAAATACGCTCTAT. Protein: CASSRDNNSGNTLY. The CDR3 as a whole reads CASSRDNNSGNTLYF. Drawing the rest from reference TRBV19 and TRBJ1-3, the complete variable domain is GGIITQTPKFLIGQEGQKLTLKCQQNFNHDTMYWYRQDSGKGLRLIYYSITENDLQKGDLSEGYDASREKKSSFSLTVTSAQKNEMAVFLCASSRDNNSGNTLYFGEGSRLIVV.

This clone was counted only a few times. Gene names and germline match the mouse. The CDR3 is cut off 1 residue early in the read; its end comes from the germline J gene. V and J are TRBV12-2 and TRBJ2-7; 9 bases are a match to TRBD2. Germline assignment: CDR1 SGHLS and CDR2 HYDKME. After removal of 0 bases from V and 7 bases from J, the junction contained 6 bases not matched to a gene. The CDR3 is 14 amino acids. The CDR3 spells CASSLGGGAGEQYF. The CDR3 DNA, read in part, is TGTGCCAGCTCTCTCGGTGGGGGGGCAGGGGAACAGTAC. Complete variable domain (other parts from reference TRBV12-2 and TRBJ2-7): NSGVVQSPRYIIKGKGERSILKCIPISGHLSVAWYQQTQGQELKFFIQHYDKMERDKGNLPSRFSVQQFDDYHSEMNMSALELEDSAVYFCASSLGGGAGEQYFGPGTRLTVL.

Concerning this clone: All gene names here are mouse names. The sequenced fragment ends 1 residue before the CDR3 boundary, so the rest is inferred from the germline J gene. This rearrangement joins TRBV31 to TRBJ2-2, with 11 bases identical to TRBD1. V dropped 2 bases and J dropped 3; count of bases not matched to a gene: 2. The CDR3 loop spans 15 amino acids. Germline V gene sequence: CDR1 GKSSPN, CDR2 SITVG. The CDR3 region is CAWSRGQGDTGQLYF. The part of the CDR3 DNA that was read is TGTGCCTGGAGTAGGGGACAGGGGGACACCGGGCAGCTCTAC.

The sample holds one count of this clone. Gene names and germline refer to mouse. With the read ending 1 residue before the CDR3 end, the germline J gene is used to fill in that end. The chain uses TRBV29 and TRBJ2-5, with 7 bases identical to TRBD2. V lost 4 bases, J lost 3 bases, and 1 base stayed unmatched. The length of the CDR3 is 13 residues. Germline V gene data show CDR1 as MSHET and CDR2 as SYDVDS. CDR3 in amino acids: CASSWGGQDTQYF. The DNA read from the CDR3 is TGTGCTAGCAGTTGGGGGGGGCAAGACACCCAGTAC.

Concerning this clone itself: Germline and genes here are mouse. The read gets to within 1 residue of the CDR3 end, and the germline J gene fills in the rest. The genes are TRBV2 and TRBJ1-4; D is perhaps TRBD1 (6 bases). Deletions cut 0 bases from V and 4 bases from J, with 9 bases between. Germline V gives CDR1 LGHNA, CDR2 YSYQKL. CDR3 length: 15 residues. The CDR3 is CASSQDGTLNERLFF. CDR3 bases read: TGTGCCAGCAGCCAAGACGGGACACTCAACGAAAGATTATTT.

Regarding this clone: The gene symbols are mouse symbols. CDR3 in amino acids: CASRHSQNTLYF. CDR3 DNA (partial): TGTGCCAGTCGACATAGTCAAAACACCTTGTAC. The rearrangement links TRBV4 to TRBJ2-4; no clear D gene. The read halts 1 residue ahead of the CDR3 end, with the missing end drawn from the germline J gene. CDR3 length: 12 residues. Trimming took off 9 bases at V and 0 bases at J, with 7 bases between the two ends. Germline CDR1 LGHDT, CDR2 YNNKQL (reference sequence).

The table lists this clone with a few counts. The genes are named according to mouse. The read comes to an end 1 residue before the CDR3 does, leaving the germline J gene to fill in the end. The chain combines TRBV17 with TRBJ2-3; TRBD1 agrees at 8 bases. J lost 3 bases, V lost 2 bases, and 4 bases had no gene match. This CDR3 spans 15 amino acids. Germline CDR1 and CDR2: MNHDT and YYDKIL. The part of the CDR3 DNA that was read is TGTGCTAGCAGTAGAACAGGGGGGATGGCAGAAACGCTGTAT. Residues: CASSRTGGMAETLY. The entire CDR3 reads CASSRTGGMAETLYF.

The sample holds one count of this clone. Mouse germline and gene names are used. The CDR3 end is not reached by the read, which stops 1 residue before it; the germline J gene fills it in. The chain employs TRBV13-3 and TRBJ2-1, with 8 bases matching TRBD1. V was clipped by 5 bases and J by 1 base; unmatched bases: 2. The CDR3 runs to 14 residues. CDR1 and CDR2 (germline): NNHDY, SYVADS. Incomplete CDR3 DNA: TGTGCCAGCAGGGACAGGGCGAACTATGCTGAGCAGTTC. Residues: CASRDRANYAEQF. The whole CDR3 protein reads CASRDRANYAEQFF.

A note on this clone: Gene labels here are mouse ones. Sequencing ends 1 residue short of the CDR3 end; the germline J gene provides the rest. The chain employs TRBV15 and TRBJ2-3, with TRBD2 matching 11 bases. There are 15 residues in the CDR3. The germline CDR1 and CDR2 sequences are SGHND and FRSKSL. Losses at the gene ends were 7 bases for V and 1 base for J; bases not matched to a gene: 4. CDR3 residues: CASIPGLGGAETLYF. The CDR3 bases that were read are TGTGCCAGCATCCCGGGACTGGGGGGTGCAGAAACGCTGTAT.

By its share, this clone is medium-sized (0.01 to 0.1%). All gene names here are mouse names. The read gets to within 1 residue of the CDR3 end, and the germline J gene fills in the rest. V usage is TRBV2 and J usage is TRBJ2-5; D unclear. V dropped 0 bases and J dropped 0 bases, with 10 bases sitting between them. The CDR3 has 16 residues. Germline V lookup: CDR1 LGHNA, CDR2 YSYQKL. The CDR3 protein is CASSQDPLVNQDTQYF. CDR3 DNA (partial): TGTGCCAGCAGCCAAGATCCCCTGGTTAACCAAGACACCCAGTAC. Based on the CDR3 plus reference TRBV2 and TRBJ2-5, the full variable domain is DPKIIQKPKYLVAVTGSEKILICEQYLGHNAMYWYRQSAKKPLEFMFSYSYQKLMDNQTASSRFQPQSSKKNHLDLQITALKPDDSATYFCASSQDPLVNQDTQYFGPGTRLLVL.

This clone is a singleton in its sample. All gene names here are mouse names. The read terminates 1 residue before the CDR3 end, so the remaining end is supplied by the germline J gene. The chain uses TRBV19 and TRBJ2-3; 13 nucleotides align to TRBD2. Losses at the gene ends were 7 bases for V and 3 bases for J; bases not matched to a gene: 2. Per the germline V gene, CDR1 is FNHDT and CDR2 is SITEND (reference sequence). This CDR3 comprises 14 residues. CDR3 bases read: TGTGCCAGCTCGGACTGGGGGGGCGCAGAAACGCTGTAT. This codes for CASSDWGGAETLY. The whole CDR3 region reads CASSDWGGAETLYF.